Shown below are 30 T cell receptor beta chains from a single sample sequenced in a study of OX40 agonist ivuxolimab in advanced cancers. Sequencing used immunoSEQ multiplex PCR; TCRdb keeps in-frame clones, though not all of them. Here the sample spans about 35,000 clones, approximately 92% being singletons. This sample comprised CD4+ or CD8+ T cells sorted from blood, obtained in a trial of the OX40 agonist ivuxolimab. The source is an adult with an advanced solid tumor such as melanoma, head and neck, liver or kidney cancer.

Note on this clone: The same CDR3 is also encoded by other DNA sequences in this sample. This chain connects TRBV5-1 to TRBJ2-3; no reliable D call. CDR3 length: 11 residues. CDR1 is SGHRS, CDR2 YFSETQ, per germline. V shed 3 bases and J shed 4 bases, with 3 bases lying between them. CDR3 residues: CASSSSDTQYF. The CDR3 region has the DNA TGCGCCAGCAGCTCGTCAGATACGCAGTATTTT.

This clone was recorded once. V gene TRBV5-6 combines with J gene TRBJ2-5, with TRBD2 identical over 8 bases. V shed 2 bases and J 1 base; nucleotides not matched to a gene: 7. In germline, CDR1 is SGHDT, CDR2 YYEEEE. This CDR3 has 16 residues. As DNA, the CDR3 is TGTGCCAGCAGCTTAGTGTTAGCGGGGCTCCAAGAGACCCAGTACTTC. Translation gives CASSLVLAGLQETQYF.

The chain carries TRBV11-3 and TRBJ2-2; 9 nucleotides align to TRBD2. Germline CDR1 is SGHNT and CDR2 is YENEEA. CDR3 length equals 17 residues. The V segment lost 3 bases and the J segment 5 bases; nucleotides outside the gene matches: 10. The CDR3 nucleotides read TGTGCCAGCAGCTTGGCCATGACTAGCGGTCTGACCGGGGAGCTGTTTTTT. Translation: CASSLAMTSGLTGELFF.

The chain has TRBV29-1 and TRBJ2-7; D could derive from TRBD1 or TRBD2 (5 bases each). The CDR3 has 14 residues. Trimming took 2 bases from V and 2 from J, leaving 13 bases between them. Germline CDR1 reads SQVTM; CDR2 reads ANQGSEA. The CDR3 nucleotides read TGCAGCGTTGAATCGCGAGAGGGGACCTACGAGCAGTACTTC. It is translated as CSVESREGTYEQYF.

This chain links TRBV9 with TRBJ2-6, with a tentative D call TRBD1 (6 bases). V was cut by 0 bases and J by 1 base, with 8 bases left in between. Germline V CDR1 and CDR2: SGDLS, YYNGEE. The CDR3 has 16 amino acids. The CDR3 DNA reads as TGTGCCAGCAGCGTAGACAGGGAATCTGGGGCCAACGTCCTGACTTTC. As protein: CASSVDRESGANVLTF.

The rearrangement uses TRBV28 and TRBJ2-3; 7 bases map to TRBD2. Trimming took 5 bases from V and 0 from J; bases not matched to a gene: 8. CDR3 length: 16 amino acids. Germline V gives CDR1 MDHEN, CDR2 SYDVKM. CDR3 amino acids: CASSPWGGLSTDTQYF. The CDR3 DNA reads TGTGCCAGCAGTCCATGGGGGGGATTGAGCACAGATACGCAGTATTTT. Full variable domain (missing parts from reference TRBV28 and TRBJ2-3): DVKVTQSSRYLVKRTGEKVFLECVQDMDHENMFWYRQDPGLGLRLIYFSYDVKMKEKGDIPEGYSVSREKKERFSLILESASTNQTSMYLCASSPWGGLSTDTQYFGPGTRLTVL.

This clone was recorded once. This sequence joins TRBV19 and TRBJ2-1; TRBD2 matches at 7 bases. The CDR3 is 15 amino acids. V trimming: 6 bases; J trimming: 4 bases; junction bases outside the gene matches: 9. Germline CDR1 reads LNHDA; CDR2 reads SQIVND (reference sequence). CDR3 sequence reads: CASSLGGRRYNEQFF. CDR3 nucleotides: TGTGCCAGTAGCCTCGGCGGGAGAAGATACAATGAGCAGTTCTTC. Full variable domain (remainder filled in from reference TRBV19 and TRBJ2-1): DGGITQSPKYLFRKEGQNVTLSCEQNLNHDAMYWYRQDPGQGLRLIYYSQIVNDFQKGDIAEGYSVSREKKESFPLTVTSAQKNPTAFYLCASSLGGRRYNEQFFGPGTRLTVL.

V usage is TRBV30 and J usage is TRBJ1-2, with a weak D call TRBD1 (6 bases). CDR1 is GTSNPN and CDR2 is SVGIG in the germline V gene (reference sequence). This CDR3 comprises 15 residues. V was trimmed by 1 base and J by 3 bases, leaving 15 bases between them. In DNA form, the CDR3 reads TGTGCCTGGAGTGCGGGACACTACTCGGACTATGGCTACACCTTC. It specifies CAWSAGHYSDYGYTF.

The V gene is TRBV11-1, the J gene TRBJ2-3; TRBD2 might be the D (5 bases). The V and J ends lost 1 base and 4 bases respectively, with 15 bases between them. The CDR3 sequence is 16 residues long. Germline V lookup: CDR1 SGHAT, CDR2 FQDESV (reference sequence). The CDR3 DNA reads TGTGCCAGCAGCTTAGTGGTGGGAGTGGAGGCAGATACGCAGTATTTT. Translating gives CASSLVVGVEADTQYF.

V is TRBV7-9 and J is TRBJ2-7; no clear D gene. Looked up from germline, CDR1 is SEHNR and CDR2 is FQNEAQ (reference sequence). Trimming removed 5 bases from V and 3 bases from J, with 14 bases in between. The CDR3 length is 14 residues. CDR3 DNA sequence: TGTGCCAGCAGCCAGGACCTCGAAGACTACGAGCAGTACTTC. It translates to CASSQDLEDYEQYF.

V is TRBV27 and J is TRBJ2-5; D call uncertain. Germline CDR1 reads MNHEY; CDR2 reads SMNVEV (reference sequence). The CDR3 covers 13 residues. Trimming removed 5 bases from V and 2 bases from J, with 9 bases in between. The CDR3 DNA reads TGTGCCAGCAGTAGGCTATCGCAAGAGACCCAGTACTTC. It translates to CASSRLSQETQYF.

The CDR3 nucleotides read TGTGCCAGCAGCCCCCGTGATAGCAATCAGCCCCAGCATTTT. It yields the protein CASSPRDSNQPQHF. V is TRBV9 and J is TRBJ1-5; no reliable D call. The CDR3 has 14 amino acids. V lost 4 bases and J lost 0, with 8 bases in between. Germline loops: CDR1 SGDLS, CDR2 YYNGEE.

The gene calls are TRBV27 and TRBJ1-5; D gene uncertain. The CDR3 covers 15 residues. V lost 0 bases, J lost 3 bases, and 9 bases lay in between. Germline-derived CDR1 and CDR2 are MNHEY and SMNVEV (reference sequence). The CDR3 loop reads CASSLSMQNNQPQHF. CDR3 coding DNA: TGTGCCAGCAGTTTATCGATGCAGAACAATCAGCCCCAGCATTTT.

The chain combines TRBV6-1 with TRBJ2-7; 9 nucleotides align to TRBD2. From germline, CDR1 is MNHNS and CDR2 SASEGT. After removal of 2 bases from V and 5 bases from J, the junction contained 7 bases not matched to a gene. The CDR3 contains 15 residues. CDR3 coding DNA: TGTGCCAGCAGTGAAACCTGGCGGGAGGGCGACGAGCAGTACTTC. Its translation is CASSETWREGDEQYF.

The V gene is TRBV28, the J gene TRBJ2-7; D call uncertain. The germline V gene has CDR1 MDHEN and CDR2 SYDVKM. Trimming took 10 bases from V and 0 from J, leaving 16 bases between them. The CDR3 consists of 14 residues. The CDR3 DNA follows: TGTGCCACCCAGAAAGCCATAACCTCCTACGAGCAGTACTTC. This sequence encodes CATQKAITSYEQYF.

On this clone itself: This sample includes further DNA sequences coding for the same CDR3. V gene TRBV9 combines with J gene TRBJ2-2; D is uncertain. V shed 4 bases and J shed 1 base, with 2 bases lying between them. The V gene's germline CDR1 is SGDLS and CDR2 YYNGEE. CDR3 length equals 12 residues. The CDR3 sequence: CASSLNTGELFF. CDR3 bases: TGTGCCAGCAGCTTGAACACCGGGGAGCTGTTTTTT.

CDR3 in DNA: TGTGCCAGTCAAACAGGGTCTGGGGGGGAGCAGTTCTTC. It specifies CASQTGSGGEQFF. The V call is TRBV28, the J call TRBJ2-1; perhaps D is TRBD1 or TRBD2 (6 bases each). This CDR3 region has 13 residues. Germline loops: CDR1 MDHEN, CDR2 SYDVKM. V lost 9 bases and J 10 bases, leaving 19 bases between the germline ends. The whole variable domain, filled in from reference TRBV28 and TRBJ2-1, reads DVKVTQSSRYLVKRTGEKVFLECVQDMDHENMFWYRQDPGLGLRLIYFSYDVKMKEKGDIPEGYSVSREKKERFSLILESASTNQTSMYLCASQTGSGGEQFFGPGTRLTVL.

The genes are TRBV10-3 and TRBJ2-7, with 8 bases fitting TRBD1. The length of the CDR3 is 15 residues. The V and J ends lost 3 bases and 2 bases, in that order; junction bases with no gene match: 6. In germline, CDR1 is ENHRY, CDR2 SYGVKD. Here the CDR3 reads CAISDDRGVTYEQYF. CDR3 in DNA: TGTGCCATCAGTGACGACAGGGGAGTGACCTACGAGCAGTACTTC.

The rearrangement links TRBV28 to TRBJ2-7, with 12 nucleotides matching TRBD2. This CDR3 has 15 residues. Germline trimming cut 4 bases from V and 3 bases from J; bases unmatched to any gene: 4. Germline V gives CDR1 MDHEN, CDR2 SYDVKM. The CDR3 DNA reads TGTGCCAGCAGTTCCCGGACTAGCGGGAACTACGAGCAGTACTTC. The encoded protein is CASSSRTSGNYEQYF.

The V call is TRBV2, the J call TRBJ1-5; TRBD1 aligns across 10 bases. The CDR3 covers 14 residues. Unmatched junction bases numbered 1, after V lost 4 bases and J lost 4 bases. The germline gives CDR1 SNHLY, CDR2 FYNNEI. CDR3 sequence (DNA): TGTGCCAGCAGTGGGACAGGGGGGAATCAGCCCCAGCATTTT. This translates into CASSGTGGNQPQHF.

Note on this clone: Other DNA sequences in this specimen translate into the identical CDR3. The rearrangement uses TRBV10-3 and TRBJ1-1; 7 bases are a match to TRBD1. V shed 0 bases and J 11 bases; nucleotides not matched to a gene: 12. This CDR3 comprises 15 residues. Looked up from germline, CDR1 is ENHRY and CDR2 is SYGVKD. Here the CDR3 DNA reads TGTGCCATCAGTGAGTCTCCGGATAGGGGGCTTATGGCTTTCTTT. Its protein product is CAISESPDRGLMAFF.

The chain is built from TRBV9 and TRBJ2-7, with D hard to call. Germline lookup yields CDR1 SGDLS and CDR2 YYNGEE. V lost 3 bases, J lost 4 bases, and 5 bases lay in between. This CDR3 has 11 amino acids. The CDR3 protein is CASSGEYEQYF. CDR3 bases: TGTGCCAGCAGCGGAGAATACGAGCAGTACTTC.

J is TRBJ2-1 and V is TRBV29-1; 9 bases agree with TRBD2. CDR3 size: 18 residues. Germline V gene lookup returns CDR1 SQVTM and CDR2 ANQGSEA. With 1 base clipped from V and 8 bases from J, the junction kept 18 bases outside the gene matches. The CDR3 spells CSVEAPGTSSGGRYEQFF. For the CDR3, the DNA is TGCAGCGTTGAAGCCCCCGGGACTAGCTCCGGGGGTCGGTATGAGCAGTTCTTC.

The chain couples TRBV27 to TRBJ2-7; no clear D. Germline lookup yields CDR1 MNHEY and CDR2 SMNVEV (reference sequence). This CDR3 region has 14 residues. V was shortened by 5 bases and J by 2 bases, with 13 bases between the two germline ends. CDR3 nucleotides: TGTGCCAGCAGTCCGACCGCACCTCCCTACGAGCAGTACTTC. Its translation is CASSPTAPPYEQYF.

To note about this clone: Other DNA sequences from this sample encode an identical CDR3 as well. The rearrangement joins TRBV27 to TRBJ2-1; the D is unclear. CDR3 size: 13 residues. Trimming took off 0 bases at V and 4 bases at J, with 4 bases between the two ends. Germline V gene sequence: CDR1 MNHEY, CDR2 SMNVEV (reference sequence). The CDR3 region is CASSLSLYNEQFF. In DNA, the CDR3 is TGTGCCAGCAGTTTATCACTATACAATGAGCAGTTCTTC.

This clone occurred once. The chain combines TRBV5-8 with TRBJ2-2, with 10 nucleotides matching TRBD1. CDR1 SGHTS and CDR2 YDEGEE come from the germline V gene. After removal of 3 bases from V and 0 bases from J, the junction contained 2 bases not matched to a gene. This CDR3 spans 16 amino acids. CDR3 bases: TGTGCCAGCAGCTCAGGACAGGGGGCGAACACCGGGGAGCTGTTTTTT. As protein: CASSSGQGANTGELFF.

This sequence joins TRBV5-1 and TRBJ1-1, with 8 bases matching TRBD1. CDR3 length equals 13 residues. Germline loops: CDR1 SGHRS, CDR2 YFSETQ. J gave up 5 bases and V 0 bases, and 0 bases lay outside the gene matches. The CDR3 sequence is CASSLGTGTEAFF. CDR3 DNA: TGCGCCAGCAGCTTGGGGACAGGGACTGAAGCTTTCTTT.

CDR3: CASSQGGGNEQYF. DNA for the CDR3: TGCGCCAGCAGCCAAGGCGGAGGAAACGAGCAGTACTTC. V usage is TRBV4-1 and J usage is TRBJ2-7; possibly TRBD2 for D (5 bases). The CDR3 consists of 13 residues. V shed 1 base and J shed 5 bases, with 9 bases lying between them. Germline V gene lookup returns CDR1 MGHRA and CDR2 YSYEKL.

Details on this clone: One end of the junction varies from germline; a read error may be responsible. CDR3 coding DNA: TGCGCCAGCAGCCCAGCGGGAGGGGCAGATACGCAGTATTTT. Amino acid sequence: CASSPAGGADTQYF. This chain uses TRBV27 with TRBJ2-3; 10 nucleotides agree with TRBD2. The CDR3 loop spans 14 amino acids. The germline CDR1 and CDR2 sequences are MNHEY and SMNVEV (reference sequence).

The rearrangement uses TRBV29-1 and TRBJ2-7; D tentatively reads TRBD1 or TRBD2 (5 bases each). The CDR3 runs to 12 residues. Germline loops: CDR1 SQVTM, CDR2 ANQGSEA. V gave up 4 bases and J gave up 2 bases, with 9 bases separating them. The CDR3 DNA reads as TGCAGCGTTGGGGGGAATACCTACGAGCAGTACTTC. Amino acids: CSVGGNTYEQYF.